This T cell receptor beta chain was sequenced for a study of neoadjuvant anti-PD-1 for oral cavity cancer. The CDR3 loop spans 14 amino acids. V was trimmed by 11 bases and J by 3 bases, leaving 20 bases between them. Germline CDR1 ENHRY, CDR2 SYGVKD. This clone has a count of ten or more. This sample's time point: after neoadjuvant nivolumab, at surgical resection. These newly diagnosed stage II-IVA oral cavity squamous cell carcinoma patients had no prior systemic or radiation treatment. The data were produced by immunoSEQ multiplex PCR, yet TCRdb's version contains in-frame clones alone and is incomplete. The table lists over 20,000 clones, more than 20% of them singletons, with more than 15% in the top ten.

Material: tumor tissue, obtained after nivolumab (anti-PD-1) treatment. This chain links TRBV10-3 with TRBJ2-7; tentatively, D is TRBD1 or TRBD2 (5 bases each). This receptor was obtained from a person aged 35 to 85 with oral cavity squamous cell carcinoma. The CDR3 sequence: CASLGAGRLYEQYF. The CDR3 region has the DNA TGTGCCTCCCTAGGGGCAGGGAGACTCTACGAGCAGTACTTC.